This T cell receptor beta chain was sequenced in a study of T cells in Graves' hyperthyroidism and ophthalmopathy (dated by TCRdb to the late 2010s). With regard to the full study: Peripheral blood was sampled at the time of initial diagnosis, prior to any treatment. The study also compared thyroid tissue and blood T-cell repertoires from about six Graves' hyperthyroidism patients. For training and testing, the 100 or so patients in the discovery cohort were randomly divided in a 7:3 ratio. Prospective prediction of ophthalmopathy was tested in an independent validation cohort consisting of about 19 hyperthyroidism patients and over 15 patients who later progressed to ophthalmopathy. Once sampling was done, hyperthyroidism patients were given methimazole at a starting dose of 30 mg daily, whereas ophthalmopathy patients were given high-dose intravenous methylprednisolone. TCR Vbeta CDR3 sequencing of 140 or so peripheral blood samples (fewer than 45 ophthalmopathy, approximately 80 hyperthyroidism and approximately 17 progressor patients) is reported in the paper. A discovery cohort of about a hundred patients, 43 with Graves' ophthalmopathy and 57 with stable Graves' hyperthyroidism, was used to find distinguishing TCR V-J signatures. What the study reported, not specific to this receptor: Blood samples also contained most of the expanded thyroid clonotypes (frequency above 0.001), which suggests that blood repertoires may reflect thyroid immune responses. Sample size was not statistically predetermined, and investigators were not blinded to group allocation. Ophthalmopathy was separated from stable hyperthyroidism by a 13 V-J signature model, with around 90% sensitivity and about 81% specificity obtained in cross-validation and 80%/75% obtained in testing. In validation, progression to ophthalmopathy was predicted by the model with roughly 69% sensitivity and about 72% specificity, a median of approximately 6.5 months before onset.

TCR beta CDR3 regions were amplified from RNA transcripts. A first-round RT-PCR of the TCR CDR3 used the HTBI primer set with the Qiagen OneStep RT-PCR kit. The libraries were constructed in a second round of multiplex PCR and then size-selected and purified. Sequencing of the libraries was done on an Illumina HiSeq2000 using paired-end 100 bp reads. For the original study's pipeline: SOAPnuke was used to process the raw data, removing reads that contained adapters or uncalled bases, had a mean Phred below 15, or lacked an exact match to the constant primer or identifier. High-quality paired reads were merged with COPE v1.2.5, and unique nucleotide sequences were defined as clonotypes. MiTCR v1.1 was used to align clonotypes to the IMGT TRBV, TRBD and TRBJ reference segments. The analysis was restricted to V-J combinations with a frequency above 0.0001, which together covered about 99% of the repertoires. The TCS score was defined as the ratio of F50 (clonal expansion) to E x V (chaos), calculated using BLOSUM62-based TCRdist between CDR3 peptides within each V-J. Welch's t-statistics and random forest reduced around 550 V-J features to 13, which were used in a naive Bayes classifier (R e1071). In TCRdb, the public reads were trimmed at Q25 with fastp and aligned with MiXCR, with productive beta chains retained. Rows matching on CDR3 protein sequence are summarized as one entry with the most common DNA and genes. What appears here as the V and J calls and clone size reflects TCRdb's work, not the paper's. This sample is represented by about 320,000 distinct CDR3 sequences; approximately 15% of them were singletons. Around a third of the sample belongs to the ten largest clones.

In regard to this clonotype: No antigen is known for it. No clone much larger than this one lies a single base away; base qualities are absent.

The CDR3 measures 16 amino acids from cysteine to phenylalanine. Only CDR3 DNA is held: 48 bases, read in frame from base 1. From the germline V gene, CDR1 is SGHDT and CDR2 is YYEEEE. Trimmed from V: 3 bases; trimmed from J: 3 bases; junction bases lacking a gene match: 9. Stable Graves' hyperthyroidism was defined as the absence of progression to ophthalmopathy over 18 months of follow-up. Hyperthyroidism patients were newly diagnosed, had a disease duration of under 2 months, and were aged 18 to 65 years. Exclusion was applied to patients with uncontrolled infections, other autoimmune diseases, pregnancy or lactation. Clinical symptoms, serum thyroxine and TRAb, thyroid ultrasound, and orbital computed tomography formed the basis for the diagnoses. Ficoll-Paque density gradient centrifugation was used to isolate PBMCs from approximately 10 ml of fresh peripheral blood. Trizol reagent was used to extract total RNA, and RNA quality was then checked on an Agilent 2100 Bioanalyzer.

The specimen was blood. The receptor's source is a man younger than 45 with Graves' hyperthyroidism. The V and J genes are TRBV5-6 and TRBJ2-7, with 10 junctional bases fitting TRBD2. The DNA is as follows: TGTGCCAGCAGCTCGTCTAGCAGCGGGAGGGTCTACGAGCAGTACTTC. It codes for CASSSSSSGRVYEQYF. With the rest looked up from the reference TRBV5-6 and TRBJ2-7 genes rather than sequenced, the full variable domain is DAGVTQSPTHLIKTRGQQVTLRCSPKSGHDTVSWYQQALGQGPQFIFQYYEEEERQRGNFPDRFSGHQFPNYSSELNVNALLLGDSALYLCASSSSSSGRVYEQYFGPGTRLTVT.